This T cell receptor (beta chain) was sequenced during a study of T-cell memory formation after mild COVID-19. At the level of the study: The TCR clusters were mostly specific to one donor.

About this clonotype itself: The antigen remains unidentified.

TCRdb analysed the 5' RACE reads with MiXCR anew, one entry per CDR3 protein. The sample records about 360,000 distinct CDR3 sequences, 10% to 15% being singletons. The study's findings and limits: Some clones that responded were present in memory (sampled pre-infection), which suggests cross-reactive memory joined. Whether second-wave clones peaking at day 37 were SARS-CoV-2 specific went unconfirmed.

Trimming stripped 4 bases from V and 6 bases from J, with 10 bases between. Germline CDR1 SGDLS, CDR2 YYNGEE. This CDR3 is 13 amino acids long. J is TRBJ2-2 and V is TRBV9; D unclear. The sequenced sample consisted of PBMCs or a T cell subset sorted from them (not recorded which). The receptor was isolated from a young man who had mild COVID-19 (a few samples of this study predate the infection). Cell type and time point are not known. This CDR3 reads CASSPPSSGELFF. DNA of the CDR3: TGTGCCAGCAGCCCTCCCAGTTCCGGGGAGCTGTTTTTT.